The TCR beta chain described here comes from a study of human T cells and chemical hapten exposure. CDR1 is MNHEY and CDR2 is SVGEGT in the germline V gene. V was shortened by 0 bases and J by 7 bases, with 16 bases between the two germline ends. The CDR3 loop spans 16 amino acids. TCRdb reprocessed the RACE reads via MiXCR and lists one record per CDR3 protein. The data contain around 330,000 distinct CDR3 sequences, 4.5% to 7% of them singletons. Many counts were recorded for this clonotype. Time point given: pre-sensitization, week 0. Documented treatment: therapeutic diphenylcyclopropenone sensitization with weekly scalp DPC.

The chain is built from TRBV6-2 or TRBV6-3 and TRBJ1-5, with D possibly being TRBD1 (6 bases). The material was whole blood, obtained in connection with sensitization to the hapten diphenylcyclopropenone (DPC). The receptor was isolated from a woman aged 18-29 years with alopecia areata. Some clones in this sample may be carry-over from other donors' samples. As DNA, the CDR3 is TGTGCCAGCAGTTACTCGGGTCAGGGGTACAGACAGCCCCAGCATTTT. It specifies CASSYSGQGYRQPQHF.